Below, one T cell receptor (beta chain) is given with its context. The assay was immunoSEQ multiplex PCR, and TCRdb's table has in-frame clones only and misses some. The sample holds around 95,000 clones, roughly 90% seen once. This entry is derived from a study of OX40 agonist ivuxolimab in advanced cancers. Across the study: One hepatocellular carcinoma and a couple of cutaneous melanoma patients partially responded.

V lost 0 bases to trimming and J lost 3 bases; unmatched junction nucleotides: 6. From germline, CDR1 is SGHNT and CDR2 YENEEA. The CDR3 has 18 amino acids. The chain recombines TRBV11-3 with TRBJ2-7; TRBD2 aligns across 15 bases. The source was CD4+ or CD8+ T cells sorted from blood, collected in a trial of the OX40 agonist ivuxolimab. The sequence was obtained from an adult with an advanced solid tumor such as melanoma, head and neck, liver or kidney cancer. The chain's CDR3 is CASSLEHLGLAGGYEQYF. The CDR3 DNA sequence: TGTGCCAGCAGCTTAGAGCACCTGGGACTAGCGGGAGGCTACGAGCAGTACTTC. The whole variable domain, filled in from reference TRBV11-3 and TRBJ2-7, reads EAGVVQSPRYKIIEKKQPVAFWCNPISGHNTLYWYLQNLGQGPELLIRYENEEAVDDSQLPKDRFSAERLKGVDSTLKIQPAELGDSAVYLCASSLEHLGLAGGYEQYFGPGTRLTVT.